The source of this T cell receptor (beta chain) is a study of shared clonotypes between healthy human individuals. Trimming stripped 2 bases from V and 5 bases from J, with 10 bases between. CDR1 is SGHRS, CDR2 YFSETQ, per germline. The CDR3 loop spans 13 amino acids. The repertoire was sequenced with immunoSEQ multiplex PCR; TCRdb's copy has only in-frame clones and lacks some. The repertoire holds 2 million or so clones, with roughly 94% as singletons. Note on this clone: This specimen includes other DNA sequences encoding the same CDR3.

The sequence derives from a young man in good health. The chain recombines TRBV5-1 with TRBJ1-2, with D perhaps matching TRBD1 (5 bases). Sequencing was done on a sample of naive CD4+ T cells sorted from blood. Subset described: CD45RA+ positively selected. The chain's CDR3 is CASSLAGNYGYTF. Written as DNA, the CDR3 is TGCGCCAGCAGCTTAGCAGGGAATTATGGCTACACCTTC.